Below are 22 T cell receptor beta chains sequenced from a single sample in a study of T cells in Graves' hyperthyroidism and ophthalmopathy. The source material, RNA transcripts, was used to amplify TCR beta CDR3 regions. Carried out on the TCR CDR3, a first-round RT-PCR used the HTBI primer set. TCRdb fed the multiplex PCR reads into MiXCR, producing one record per CDR3 protein. This sample carries 350,000 to 500,000 distinct CDR3 sequences, approximately 14% of them seen once, and the ten largest clones take roughly 4.8%. Sequences were obtained from blood. These receptors were obtained from a woman between 18 and 29 years old with Graves' hyperthyroidism.

The sample holds many counts of this clonotype. This chain links TRBV18 with TRBJ2-7, with 11 nucleotides matching TRBD2. CDR1 and CDR2 from the germline V gene are KGHSH and LQKENI. This CDR3 has 14 amino acids. The trim removed 1 base at V and 5 bases at J, leaving 1 base unmatched. The CDR3 DNA reads TGTGCCAGCTCACCACTACTAGCGGGAGACGAGCAGTACTTC. It codes for CASSPLLAGDEQYF.

V and J are TRBV5-4 and TRBJ2-7; D remains ambiguous. The CDR3 is 14 residues long. CDR1 SGHNT and CDR2 YYREEE come from the germline V gene (reference sequence). Trimming left V 1 base short and J 6 bases short, with 14 bases between. CDR3 DNA: TGTGCCAGCAGCTTGCGGGCAGGTGGTCTCGAGCAGTACTTC. The encoded protein is CASSLRAGGLEQYF.

In this sample, this clonotype turned up many times. V usage is TRBV7-9 and J usage is TRBJ2-3; unclear D gene. This CDR3 has 14 residues. Per the germline V gene, CDR1 is SEHNR and CDR2 is FQNEAQ (reference sequence). Trimming cost V 5 bases and J 0 bases, with 9 bases left between them. The CDR3 nucleotides are TGTGCCAGCAGCCCGGGTGCCAGCACAGATACGCAGTATTTT. It specifies CASSPGASTDTQYF. Full variable domain (outside the CDR3, taken from reference TRBV7-9 and TRBJ2-3): DTGVSQNPRHKITKRGQNVTFRCDPISEHNRLYWYRQTLGQGPEFLTYFQNEAQLEKSRLLSDRFSAERPKGSFSTLEIQRTEQGDSAMYLCASSPGASTDTQYFGPGTRLTVL.

This clonotype has a handful of counts. This rearrangement joins TRBV12-3 or TRBV12-4 to TRBJ2-7, with unresolved D. The CDR3 length is 14 residues. The V end lost 3 bases, the J end lost 0 bases, and 9 bases lay between the germline ends. This CDR3 is CASSLQVSSYEQYF. The CDR3 DNA reads TGTGCCAGCAGTTTGCAGGTTTCCTCCTACGAGCAGTACTTC.

This clonotype was counted at least ten times. V is TRBV28 and J is TRBJ2-6; 9 bases align to TRBD1. From germline, CDR1 is MDHEN and CDR2 SYDVKM. J lost 0 bases, V lost 3 bases, and 6 bases had no gene match. There are 18 residues in the CDR3. The CDR3 reads CASSFGDRVRSGANVLTF. CDR3 nucleotides: TGTGCCAGCAGTTTTGGGGACAGGGTACGCTCTGGGGCCAACGTCCTGACTTTC.

The CDR3 DNA is TGCAGCGTCAGGACAGAGTTCTACGAGCAGTACTTC. This sequence encodes CSVRTEFYEQYF. The genes are TRBV29-1 and TRBJ2-7; weak D call: TRBD1 (6 bases). This CDR3 contains 12 residues. CDR1 SQVTM and CDR2 ANQGSEA come from the germline V gene. Trimming pared 6 bases from V and 3 bases from J, leaving 12 bases between.

This clonotype came up many times. This chain joins TRBV28 and TRBJ2-6; D is undetermined. The CDR3 is 12 amino acids. The germline V gene has CDR1 MDHEN and CDR2 SYDVKM. The CDR3 protein is CGTDSGANVLTF. CDR3 nucleotides: TGTGGGACGGACTCTGGGGCCAACGTCCTGACTTTC.

This clonotype appeared many times. The rearrangement uses TRBV2 and TRBJ1-1; possibly TRBD1 for D (5 bases). The CDR3 is made up of 13 amino acids. Germline V gene sequence: CDR1 SNHLY, CDR2 FYNNEI. V was shortened by 4 bases and J by 5 bases, with 11 bases between the two germline ends. This chain's CDR3 is CASSGRVGTEAFF. The CDR3 region has the DNA TGTGCCAGCAGTGGCAGGGTAGGAACTGAAGCTTTCTTT.

This clonotype was recorded many times. The chain uses TRBV6-1 and TRBJ2-1; 9 positions match TRBD2. Germline V gene data show CDR1 as MNHNS and CDR2 as SASEGT. V gave up 5 bases and J gave up 6 bases; unmatched junction bases: 8. The CDR3 extends over 15 amino acids. The CDR3 bases are TGTGCCAGCAGTTATAGCGGGAGTGGGGGCAATGAGCAGTTCTTC. It is translated as CASSYSGSGGNEQFF.

A word on this clonotype: A read error may be the cause here, since a much bigger clone is one base away. The chain carries TRBV7-3 and TRBJ2-2; D possibly corresponds to TRBD1 (6 bases). CDR1 is SGHTA, CDR2 FQGTGA, per germline. This CDR3 region has 20 residues. Written as DNA, the CDR3 is TGTGCCAGCAGCCCCACCGCCGTGGTTAGGGGGTTTTCGAACACCGGGGAGCCGTTTTTT. Residues: CASSPTAVVRGFSNTGEPFF.

This clonotype was picked up many times. This chain links TRBV5-4 with TRBJ2-1, with 7 bases lining up with TRBD2. In germline, CDR1 is SGHNT, CDR2 YYREEE (reference sequence). Losses at the gene ends were 0 bases for V and 10 bases for J; bases not matched to a gene: 1. The length of the CDR3 is 12 residues. The CDR3 DNA follows: TGTGCCAGCAGCTTGGCAGCGGGGGAGCAGTTCTTC. Protein product: CASSLAAGEQFF.

There are many counts of this clonotype. This CDR3 reads CATSRDRTRLGYTF. CDR3 coding DNA: TGTGCCACCAGCAGAGACAGGACCCGCCTTGGCTACACCTTC. The rearrangement joins TRBV15 to TRBJ1-2; D gene ambiguous. V shed 0 bases and J shed 7 bases, with 12 bases lying between them. CDR3 length: 14 residues. The germline V gene has CDR1 LNHNV and CDR2 YYDKDF (reference sequence).

This clonotype has a count of ten or more. Here the CDR3 reads CASSSGGAGLHEQYF. The CDR3 DNA reads as TGTGCCAGCAGCTCCGGGGGGGCGGGCCTTCACGAGCAGTACTTC. V is TRBV28 and J is TRBJ2-7, with 8 bases aligning to TRBD2. The CDR3 sequence is 15 residues long. V lost 6 bases to trimming and J lost 5 bases; unmatched junction nucleotides: 12. Germline V gene lookup returns CDR1 MDHEN and CDR2 SYDVKM.

This clonotype has at least ten counts. The chain couples TRBV28 to TRBJ2-1; TRBD2 might be the D (6 bases). The CDR3 spans 14 residues. V was clipped by 5 bases and J by 9 bases, with 17 bases between them. In germline, CDR1 is MDHEN, CDR2 SYDVKM. The CDR3 is CASSALSGVFEQFF. CDR3 bases: TGTGCCAGCAGTGCGCTATCGGGAGTTTTTGAGCAGTTCTTC.

This chain links TRBV10-1 with TRBJ1-6; 7 positions match TRBD1. The germline V gene has CDR1 WNHNN and CDR2 SYGVQD (reference sequence). The V segment lost 8 bases and the J segment 9 bases; nucleotides outside the gene matches: 10. CDR3 size: 14 residues. The CDR3 loop reads CASVRDRDFSPLHF. Written as DNA, the CDR3 is TGCGCCAGCGTCCGGGACAGAGACTTTTCACCCCTCCACTTT.

The sample holds a few counts of this clonotype. This chain links TRBV13 with TRBJ2-4; D uncertain. The V gene's germline CDR1 is PRHDT and CDR2 FYEKMQ (reference sequence). Trimming removed 6 bases at V and 0 bases at J, with 15 bases between. The CDR3 loop spans 16 amino acids. CDR3 residues: CASRAAGSLAKNIQYF. CDR3 bases: TGTGCCAGCAGGGCCGCAGGTTCGCTAGCCAAAAACATTCAGTACTTC.

This clonotype appeared a few times. The rearrangement joins TRBV29-1 to TRBJ2-1; the match to TRBD2 covers 9 bases. CDR1 is SQVTM, CDR2 ANQGSEA, per germline. The length of the CDR3 is 14 residues. Germline trimming cut 1 base from V and 7 bases from J; bases unmatched to any gene: 5. In DNA, the CDR3 is TGCAGCGTTGAAGGTCGACTAGCGGATAATGAGCAGTTCTTC. Encoded protein: CSVEGRLADNEQFF.

This clonotype was seen at least ten times. The V gene is TRBV6-1, the J gene TRBJ2-7; TRBD2 might be the D (6 bases). Germline-derived CDR1 and CDR2 are MNHNS and SASEGT. The V and J ends lost 10 bases and 2 bases respectively, with 18 bases between them. The CDR3 has 14 residues. CDR3 protein: CATRWEDGAYEQYF. CDR3 coding DNA: TGTGCCACCCGATGGGAGGATGGGGCCTACGAGCAGTACTTC.

This clonotype occurred many times. Germline is not matched at one junction end, which may reflect a read error. The chain employs TRBV20-1 and TRBJ1-1; TRBD1 matches 9 bases. The CDR3 runs 14 residues. Germline CDR1 and CDR2: DFQATT and SNEGSKA (reference sequence). The CDR3 DNA follows: TGCAGTGCCAGAGGACAGGGGAAGATCACTGAAGCTTTCTTT. Protein sequence: CSARGQGKITEAFF.

The chain recombines TRBV4-1 with TRBJ2-7, with 9 bases matching TRBD2. The CDR3 loop spans 16 amino acids. Germline V gene data show CDR1 as MGHRA and CDR2 as YSYEKL. V trimming: 2 bases; J trimming: 3 bases; junction bases outside the gene matches: 8. In DNA, the CDR3 is TGCGCCAGCAGCCAACGGGGGCGGGAGGGCCTCTACGAGCAGTACTTC. It codes for CASSQRGREGLYEQYF.

This clonotype showed up just a few times. J is TRBJ2-3 and V is TRBV6-5; D might be TRBD2 (6 bases). With 2 bases removed from V and 9 bases from J, the gap between germline ends came to 12 bases. From germline, CDR1 is MNHEY and CDR2 SVGAGI. The CDR3 runs 13 residues. The CDR3 region has the DNA TGTGCCAGCAGTTACCCCGGGGCGGGGACGCAGTATTTT. Translation: CASSYPGAGTQYF.

Concerning this clonotype itself: This may stem from a read error, because a much larger clone lies one nucleotide away. V gene TRBV30 combines with J gene TRBJ2-5; possibly TRBD1 for D (5 bases). CDR1 and CDR2 (germline): GTSNPN, SVGIG (reference sequence). The CDR3 covers 15 residues. Trimming left V 3 bases short and J 5 bases short, with 19 bases between. CDR3 region: CAWSPTGESGETQYF. The CDR3 nucleotides read TGTGCCTGGAGCCCAACTGGCGAGTCAGGGGAGACCCAGTACTTC.